These T cell receptor beta chains were read from a single sample in a study of CD8+ T cells in alopecia areata. Some clones are missing from TCRdb's copy, which holds only in-frame ones; the method was immunoSEQ multiplex PCR. Altogether 150,000 to 200,000 clones are present, roughly 60% being singletons, with the ten largest covering approximately 1.4%. Source: CD4+ T cells sorted from blood, taken around week 49, from a patient treated with tofacitinib. The receptors shown here come from a human donor with alopecia areata. Each CDR3 is given with its conserved first and last residue. The D gene is left open where the match is weak. Only part of the rows carry a size: once, few, many, or a class if the clone is expanded.

abundance,j_gene,d_gene,v_gene,CDR3nt,CDR3aa
.,TRBJ2-3,.,TRBV14,TGTGCCAGCAGCCGACGGCTCACAGATACGCAGTATTTT,CASSRRLTDTQYF
.,TRBJ2-5,.,TRBV5-1,TGCGCCAGCACGTCAGGGTCAGAGACCCAGTACTTC,CASTSGSETQYF
.,TRBJ2-3,TRBD1,TRBV15,TGTGCCACCAGCAGGTCCGGGACAGACGCACCCGATACGCAGTATTTT,CATSRSGTDAPDTQYF
once,TRBJ2-3,TRBD2,TRBV9,TGTGCCAGCAGCGCCACTAGCGGTCCGGATACGCAGTATTTT,CASSATSGPDTQYF
.,TRBJ1-1,.,TRBV7-2,TGTGCCAGCAGCTTCCAACCACTGGCGATGAACACTGAAGCTTTCTTT,CASSFQPLAMNTEAFF
.,TRBJ2-7,.,TRBV6-5,TGTGCCAGCAGCCAAGAACAGCGTTCCTACGAGCAGTACTTC,CASSQEQRSYEQYF
.,TRBJ2-2,.,TRBV5-1,TGCGCCAGCAGCTTGGAGGCTACAGCGGAACGGGAGCTGTTTTTT,CASSLEATAERELFF
few,TRBJ2-4,.,TRBV15,TGTGCCACCAGCAGAGATCCGGGGAAAAACATTCAGTACTTC,CATSRDPGKNIQYF
few,TRBJ2-1,.,TRBV29-1,TGCAGCGTTACTAGCTCCTACAATGAGCAGTTCTTC,CSVTSSYNEQFF
.,TRBJ2-7,TRBD2,TRBV30,TGTGCCTGGAGTCCTAGCGGGGGTACCTACGAGCAGTACTTC,CAWSPSGGTYEQYF
.,TRBJ2-4,.,TRBV19,TGTGCCAGTAGTATCTTCGTGGGGGAAGCCAAAAACATTCAGTACTTC,CASSIFVGEAKNIQYF
.,TRBJ1-6,.,TRBV27,TGTGCCAGCTGTGAACTCTCGAATTCACCCCTCCACTTT,CASCELSNSPLHF
few,TRBJ2-7,.,TRBV29-1,TGCAGCGCCCGGCTCAAAAGCGGGACACCAGGGACCGAGCAGTACTTC,CSARLKSGTPGTEQYF
.,TRBJ1-2,TRBD1,TRBV29-1,TGCAGCGTTCGCCATGGCGGACAGGGTTATGGCTACACCTTC,CSVRHGGQGYGYTF
.,TRBJ1-2,.,TRBV6-5,TGTGCCAGCAGTTCCGGTCCGGGACATCCCCACACCTTC,CASSSGPGHPHTF
.,TRBJ2-7,TRBD1,TRBV29-1,TGCAGCGTGACGGGACAGGTCGTTGATGAGCAGTACTTC,CSVTGQVVDEQYF
.,TRBJ2-4,TRBD2,TRBV6-5,TGTGCCAGCAGTTCCTTGACTAGCGGGGGGCACATTCAGTACTTC,CASSSLTSGGHIQYF
few,TRBJ1-5,.,TRBV27,TGTGCCAGCAGTTTATCAGGCAGACTTCAGCCCCAGCATTTT,CASSLSGRLQPQHF
.,TRBJ2-5,TRBD1,TRBV14,TGTGCCAGTAAAGTGACAGGGTTTGAAGAGACCCAGTACTTC,CASKVTGFEETQYF
.,TRBJ2-1,.,TRBV14,TGTGCCAGCAGCCAAGTTCCGGGTGAGCAGTTCTTC,CASSQVPGEQFF
.,TRBJ1-1,.,TRBV29-1,TGCAGCGGACACAGGGATCTGAACACTGAAGCTTTCTTT,CSGHRDLNTEAFF
few,TRBJ1-1,TRBD1,TRBV29-1,TGCAGCGTTGAGAAAAACAGGGGTACTGAAGCTTTCTTT,CSVEKNRGTEAFF
.,TRBJ1-4,.,TRBV29-1,TGCAGCGTGGCCGGGACAAGCAATGAAAAACTGTTTTTT,CSVAGTSNEKLFF
.,TRBJ1-6,.,TRBV7-2,TGTGCCAGCAGCTTAGGCAGGGTCTATTCACCCCTCCACTTT,CASSLGRVYSPLHF
.,TRBJ1-5,.,TRBV7-9,TGTGCCAGCAGCTTAGGGGGGGCTCAGCCCCAGCATTTT,CASSLGGAQPQHF
.,TRBJ2-1,TRBD1,TRBV7-2,TGTGCCAGCACCTACAGGGGTTTGGATGAGCAGTTCTTC,CASTYRGLDEQFF
.,TRBJ1-2,.,TRBV11-2,TGTGCCAGCAGCTTAATCGGACAGACCTATGGCTACACCTTC,CASSLIGQTYGYTF
many,TRBJ1-2,.,TRBV5-6,TGTGCCAGCAGAGCTAGCGGGGCCGGGCGTGGCTACACCTTC,CASRASGAGRGYTF
.,TRBJ1-1,.,TRBV29-1,TGCAGCGTCATAATTCCACTCATTCCTGAAGCTTTCTTT,CSVIIPLIPEAFF
.,TRBJ1-4,TRBD1,TRBV29-1,TGCAGCGTCGCCGGGACAAGGGGGCGCAATGAAAAACTGTTTTTT,CSVAGTRGRNEKLFF
.,TRBJ1-4,.,TRBV29-1,TGCAGCAACCAGGGGCCCGGGGAAAAACTGTTTTTT,CSNQGPGEKLFF
.,TRBJ1-5,.,TRBV4-3,TGCGCCAGCAGCCAAAATTTGGGAAGGGAGCCCCAGCATTTT,CASSQNLGREPQHF
few,TRBJ1-4,.,TRBV5-8,TGTGCCAGCAGCTTGGGTTCTGCAGGGGAAAAACTGTTTTTT,CASSLGSAGEKLFF
.,TRBJ2-1,TRBD1,TRBV6-1,TGTGCCAGCAGTGGGGGGGACAGGTCCCATGAGCAGTTCTTC,CASSGGDRSHEQFF
.,TRBJ1-2,.,TRBV29-1,TGCAGCGTTCTCACCTATGGCTACACCTTC,CSVLTYGYTF
.,TRBJ1-1,.,TRBV6-5,TGTGCCAGCAGTTACTGGACTGAAGCTTTCTTT,CASSYWTEAFF
.,TRBJ2-7,TRBD2,TRBV29-1,TGCAGCGTTGCCGGTCGAACTAGCGGGGCTAGCTCCTACGAGCAGTACTTC,CSVAGRTSGASSYEQYF
few,TRBJ2-3,.,TRBV29-1,TGCAGCGTTCGGAACTCGGATGGAGATACGCAGTATTTT,CSVRNSDGDTQYF
.,TRBJ1-1,.,TRBV14,TGTGCCAGCAGCCAAGTCGGAGGCGCTGAAGCTTTCTTT,CASSQVGGAEAFF
few,TRBJ2-6,.,TRBV15,TGTGCCACCAGCATCAGCTCCCCTGGGGCCAACGTCCTGACTTTC,CATSISSPGANVLTF
.,TRBJ1-5,.,TRBV5-6,TGTGCCAGCAGCGGAGCAGGCGTGGGGCAGCCCCAGCATTTT,CASSGAGVGQPQHF
.,TRBJ2-1,TRBD2,TRBV18,TGTGCCAGCTCACCACGAGCCCCTAGCGGGGGGACATACAATGAGCAGTTCTTC,CASSPRAPSGGTYNEQFF
.,TRBJ1-5,TRBD1,TRBV15,TGTGCCACCAGCAGAGGGACAGGCAGCAATCAGCCCCAGCATTTT,CATSRGTGSNQPQHF
.,TRBJ2-7,TRBD1,TRBV29-1,TGCAGCGTTTCAGACAGGGCCTACGAGCAGTACTTC,CSVSDRAYEQYF
once,TRBJ1-1,.,TRBV29-1,TGCAGCGTTGCCCGACAGGCAGGACCCCGAGCTTTCTTT,CSVARQAGPRAFF
.,TRBJ1-1,.,TRBV4-3,TGCGCCAGCAGCCAAGATTTTGGGAAGAACACTGAAGCTTTCTTT,CASSQDFGKNTEAFF
.,TRBJ1-5,.,TRBV2,TGTGCCAGCAGTCCGGACAGTCCCCTGGGCATCAATCAGCCCCAGCATTTT,CASSPDSPLGINQPQHF
.,TRBJ1-2,.,TRBV30,TGTGCCTGGAGTGTACTCGAGACAGGTCGAGGCTACACCTTC,CAWSVLETGRGYTF
.,TRBJ2-4,.,TRBV6-5,TGTGCCAGCAGTTACACCTCCCGGGACGACATTCAGTACTTC,CASSYTSRDDIQYF
few,TRBJ1-4,.,TRBV15,TGTGCCACCAGCAGGTCCAGAGATGAAAAACTGTTTTTT,CATSRSRDEKLFF
.,TRBJ1-2,TRBD1,TRBV7-2,TGTGCCAGCAGCTTAGTAGCGTCGCAGGGGGTATATGCGGATCGCTACACCTTC,CASSLVASQGVYADRYTF
few,TRBJ2-7,.,TRBV10-3,TGTGCCATCAGTGAGATGAGAGAGCAGTACTTC,CAISEMREQYF
.,TRBJ1-1,.,TRBV2,TGTGCCAGCAGTGTCGCAGTTAGGGGCAGGAGGAACACTGAAGCTTTCTTT,CASSVAVRGRRNTEAFF
.,TRBJ2-3,TRBD2,TRBV7-2,TGTGCCAGCAGCTGGAAGAGCGGGGGGGGCACAGATACGCAGTATTTT,CASSWKSGGGTDTQYF
once,TRBJ1-6,.,TRBV30,TGTGCCTGGAGGGGAGGAGATAATTCACCCCTCCACTTT,CAWRGGDNSPLHF
.,TRBJ1-2,.,TRBV30,TGTGCCTGGAGCACCCTCTCCTATGGCTACACCTTC,CAWSTLSYGYTF
few,TRBJ2-1,TRBD2,TRBV7-2,TGTGCCAGCAGCTACCCGGGACTAGCGGGGGGTTCCTCCTACAATGAGCAGTTCTTC,CASSYPGLAGGSSYNEQFF
.,TRBJ1-6,TRBD1,TRBV14,TGTGCCAGCAGCCGGGGACAGGGAGTGTCACCCCTCCACTTT,CASSRGQGVSPLHF
few,TRBJ2-5,.,TRBV7-9,TGTGCCAGCAGCTTACAGGGAACGGAGACCCAGTACTTC,CASSLQGTETQYF